Each of the 20 T cell receptor beta chains below was sequenced from the same sample in a study of T cell repertoires in cytomegalovirus infection. TCRdb recomputed calls from the reads with MiXCR, one row per CDR3 protein. Here the sample spans about 770,000 distinct CDR3 sequences, approximately 32% being singletons. No antigen has been identified for these receptors. This sample comprised cultured CD8+ T cells from PBMCs, obtained from culture after CMV antigen stimulation. The source of these receptors is a human donor in good health (CMV status not recorded). Some clones in this sample may be carry-over from other donors' samples.

In its sample, this clonotype was seen a few times. This chain uses TRBV5-6 with TRBJ2-5, with TRBD1 matching 9 bases. V was clipped by 4 bases and J by 4 bases; unmatched bases: 8. Germline CDR1 and CDR2: SGHDT and YYEEEE. The CDR3 extends over 15 amino acids. CDR3 sequence reads: CASSTGTGWRETQYF. CDR3 DNA: TGTGCCAGCAGCACCGGGACAGGGTGGAGAGAGACCCAGTACTTC.

The chain links TRBV27 to TRBJ2-7, with 9 bases lining up with TRBD1. The germline gives CDR1 MNHEY, CDR2 SMNVEV (reference sequence). This CDR3 is built from 15 residues. V was pared by 5 bases and J by 3 bases, with 8 bases of the junction left unmatched. The CDR3 DNA follows: TGTGCCAGCAGTCCAACGGGACAGGGAATCTACGAGCAGTACTTC. This encodes CASSPTGQGIYEQYF.

This clonotype was detected a few times. V is TRBV27 and J is TRBJ2-3, with 9 bases lining up with TRBD2. The germline V gene has CDR1 MNHEY and CDR2 SMNVEV (reference sequence). V gave up 4 bases and J gave up 1 base; unmatched junction bases: 9. The CDR3 spans 17 residues. CDR3 loop: CASSSPRGGPRTDTQYF. CDR3 nucleotides: TGTGCCAGCAGTTCCCCGCGGGGGGGCCCGCGCACAGATACGCAGTATTTT.

The V call is TRBV19, the J call TRBJ2-7; 8 bases are a match to TRBD2. The ends lost 3 bases at V and 6 bases at J; junction bases unmatched: 13. The germline CDR1 and CDR2 sequences are LNHDA and SQIVND (reference sequence). The CDR3 runs 16 residues. CDR3 DNA: TGTGCCAGTAGTATGCCGCCGGGACTAGGGCGTAGCGAGCAGTACGTC. Translation: CASSMPPGLGRSEQYV.

The chain uses TRBV5-1 and TRBJ1-1; maybe TRBD1 (6 bases). Trimming took 2 bases from V and 7 from J, leaving 15 bases between them. The CDR3 runs 14 residues. Germline V lookup: CDR1 SGHRS, CDR2 YFSETQ. The CDR3 sequence: CASSFIGGRGEAFF. CDR3 coding DNA: TGCGCCAGCAGCTTTATCGGGGGCAGAGGTGAAGCTTTCTTT.

The chain recombines TRBV7-7 with TRBJ2-2; D is uncertain. The CDR3 runs 15 residues. Germline V CDR1 and CDR2: SSHAT, FNYEAQ (reference sequence). CDR3 nucleotides: TGTGCTACCCAGCTTAGTACAGATCTAAGCGGGGAGCTGTTTTTT. Its protein is CATQLSTDLSGELFF.

V gene TRBV12-5 combines with J gene TRBJ1-2; no definite D call. CDR1 is LGHNT and CDR2 is FRNRAP in the germline V gene. The CDR3 length is 13 residues. V was cut by 2 bases and J by 4 bases, with 8 bases left in between. The CDR3 DNA sequence: TGTGCTAGTGGTTTGCCCAGGCCCTATGGCTACACCTTC. Amino acids: CASGLPRPYGYTF.

This chain joins TRBV7-6 and TRBJ1-3, with 8 bases identical to TRBD1. Germline CDR1 reads SGHVS; CDR2 reads FNYEAQ. J lost 2 bases, V lost 5 bases, and 8 bases had no gene match. The CDR3 contains 16 residues. CDR3 region: CASSAPGQAPGNTIYF. The CDR3 DNA follows: TGTGCCAGCAGCGCCCCGGGACAGGCCCCTGGAAACACCATATATTTT.

This chain uses TRBV27 with TRBJ1-2, with 8 positions matching TRBD1. In germline, CDR1 is MNHEY, CDR2 SMNVEV (reference sequence). Unmatched junction bases numbered 8, after V lost 3 bases and J lost 2 bases. The CDR3 loop spans 16 amino acids. Here the CDR3 reads CASSFSRTGPNYGYTF. DNA of the CDR3: TGTGCCAGCAGTTTCTCACGGACAGGGCCCAACTATGGCTACACCTTC.

V is TRBV29-1 and J is TRBJ2-7; the D gene is possibly TRBD2 (6 bases). Germline values: CDR1 SQVTM, CDR2 ANQGSEA. V lost 1 base and J lost 3, with 16 bases in between. The length of the CDR3 is 15 residues. CDR3: CSVEGFGGVHYEQYF. CDR3 in DNA: TGCAGCGTTGAAGGTTTCGGGGGAGTCCACTACGAGCAGTACTTC.

This clonotype was counted many times. This chain connects TRBV4-1 to TRBJ1-5; D gene ambiguous. This CDR3 has 15 residues. The germline CDR1 and CDR2 sequences are MGHRA and YSYEKL. V was clipped by 1 base and J by 0 bases, with 7 bases between them. The CDR3: CASSQGTYSNQPQHF. The CDR3 DNA is TGCGCCAGCAGCCAAGGGACGTATAGCAATCAGCCCCAGCATTTT.

This clonotype has a handful of counts. This chain connects TRBV6-5 to TRBJ2-3, with D perhaps TRBD1 (5 bases). V lost 6 bases and J lost 0, with 13 bases in between. The germline V gene encodes CDR1 MNHEY and CDR2 SVGAGI. This CDR3 spans 15 amino acids. In DNA form, the CDR3 reads TGTGCCAGCAGAGGGGATACGTATAGCACAGATACGCAGTATTTT. Residues: CASRGDTYSTDTQYF.

The chain is built from TRBV5-1 and TRBJ2-3, with D possibly TRBD2 on 5 matching bases. Germline loops: CDR1 SGHRS, CDR2 YFSETQ. Trimming pared 0 bases from V and 2 bases from J, leaving 13 bases between. The CDR3 length is 16 residues. This chain's CDR3 is CASSLGVARITDTQYF. CDR3 in DNA: TGCGCCAGCAGCTTGGGAGTAGCGCGTATCACAGATACGCAGTATTTT.

The sample holds many counts of this clonotype. The chain couples TRBV7-9 to TRBJ2-7; D tentatively reads TRBD1 or TRBD2 (5 bases each). The length of the CDR3 is 12 residues. V was clipped by 5 bases and J by 5 bases, with 10 bases between them. Looked up from germline, CDR1 is SEHNR and CDR2 is FQNEAQ (reference sequence). In DNA form, the CDR3 reads TGTGCCAGCAGCCACGGGACGGACGAGCAGTACTTC. Its translation is CASSHGTDEQYF.

In this sample, this clonotype turned up once. The rearrangement links TRBV7-4 to TRBJ2-7, with D possibly matching TRBD2 (6 bases). The germline V gene encodes CDR1 SGHVT and CDR2 SQSDAQ. The CDR3 sequence is 15 residues long. V was trimmed by 1 base and J by 0 bases, leaving 10 bases between them. CDR3 region: CASSLGAGISYEQYF. In nucleotides, the CDR3 is TGTGCCAGCAGCTTAGGGGCGGGAATCTCCTACGAGCAGTACTTC.

The chain is built from TRBV2 and TRBJ2-1; 10 bases fit TRBD2. From germline, CDR1 is SNHLY and CDR2 FYNNEI. The junction had 14 bases not matched to a gene; V was cut back by 6 bases and J by 9 bases. This CDR3 is built from 16 residues. This chain's CDR3 is CASRDLLAGAAGEQFF. DNA for the CDR3: TGTGCCAGCAGAGATTTGCTAGCGGGGGCCGCTGGTGAGCAGTTCTTC.

The J gene is TRBJ1-1, the V gene TRBV6-4; D is unresolved. V was cut by 0 bases and J by 8 bases, with 10 bases left in between. This CDR3 spans 13 amino acids. Germline V lookup: CDR1 MRHNA, CDR2 SNTAGT. Here the CDR3 reads CASSDSNKREAFF. The CDR3 DNA is TGTGCCAGCAGTGACTCGAACAAAAGGGAAGCTTTCTTT.

This clonotype has a handful of counts. The V call is TRBV19, the J call TRBJ2-7, with 10 bases that match TRBD1. The CDR3 sequence is 13 residues long. V shed 9 bases and J 4 bases; nucleotides not matched to a gene: 6. The germline CDR1 and CDR2 sequences are LNHDA and SQIVND (reference sequence). This CDR3 is CASMDRGKYEQYF. For the CDR3, the DNA is TGTGCCAGCATGGACAGGGGGAAGTACGAGCAGTACTTC.

The chain has TRBV7-8 and TRBJ2-7, with D possibly matching TRBD1 (6 bases). CDR3 size: 16 residues. The ends were cut back, 4 bases at V and 2 bases at J, with 18 bases in the middle. In germline, CDR1 is SGHVS, CDR2 FQNEAQ. The CDR3 nucleotides read TGTGCCAGCAGCTCCTCAGGGGCCTCAGGAGCCTACGAGCAGTACGTC. Protein product: CASSSSGASGAYEQYV.

The chain has TRBV6-5 and TRBJ1-2; D gene uncertain. The CDR3 loop spans 13 amino acids. The germline V gene has CDR1 MNHEY and CDR2 SVGAGI. Deletions cut 7 bases from V and 5 bases from J, with 14 bases between. The CDR3 region has the DNA TGTGCCAGCACCTCCTGGCCCCGGTATGGCTACACCTTC. This sequence encodes CASTSWPRYGYTF.